The rows below give T cell receptor beta chains drawn from one sample of a study of CD8 T cells in Susac syndrome. TCRdb ran MiXCR on the immunoSEQ multiplex PCR reads and lists one entry per CDR3 protein. The data hold a few hundred thousand distinct CDR3 sequences, with approximately 89% observed a single time. Sequenced material: CD8+ T cells from PBMCs. The receptors here all came from a human donor with multiple sclerosis. CDR3s include the opening cysteine and the closing phenylalanine or tryptophan. D genes are given only for firm matches. The size of a clone is reported for some rows only, either as once, few or many, or as a class for expanded clones.

V,size,J,D,CDR3,DNA
TRBV20-1,once,TRBJ2-1,TRBD2,CSARAGGVNNEQFF,TGCAGTGCTCGGGCGGGAGGAGTTAACAATGAGCAGTTCTTC
TRBV4-3,few,TRBJ1-5,NA,CASSQDSGNQPQHF,TGCGCCAGCAGCCAAGATTCGGGGAATCAGCCCCAGCATTTT
TRBV7-9,NA,TRBJ1-1,NA,CASSYWGNTEAFF,TGTGCCAGCAGCTACTGGGGGAACACTGAAGCTTTCTTT
TRBV2,once,TRBJ1-2,NA,CASKPQGNYGYTF,TGTGCCAGCAAGCCCCAGGGTAACTATGGCTACACCTTC
TRBV13,NA,TRBJ2-3,TRBD2,CASSSGLAGTQYF,TGTGCCAGCAGCTCAGGACTAGCGGGGACGCAGTATTTT
TRBV9,NA,TRBJ2-2,TRBD2,CASSPSQVGTSVPGELFF,TGTGCCAGCAGCCCCTCTCAAGTGGGGACTAGCGTTCCTGGGGAGCTGTTTTTT
TRBV20-1,few,TRBJ1-1,NA,CSARDWGGMNTEAFF,TGCAGTGCTAGAGATTGGGGGGGGATGAACACTGAAGCTTTCTTT
TRBV4-1,NA,TRBJ2-3,TRBD2,CASSPKEGLAGVTQYF,TGCGCCAGCAGTCCTAAAGAGGGACTAGCGGGGGTTACGCAGTATTTT
TRBV5-6,NA,TRBJ1-6,NA,CASSRGTFPLHF,TGTGCCAGCAGCCGCGGAACATTCCCCCTCCACTTT
TRBV7-9,NA,TRBJ2-3,NA,CASSSPAGTDTQYF,TGTGCCAGCAGCTCACCGGCGGGTACGGATACGCAGTATTTT
TRBV27,NA,TRBJ2-7,NA,CASSLTIVHEQYF,TGTGCCAGCAGTCTTACAATAGTACACGAGCAGTACTTC
TRBV15,NA,TRBJ2-7,NA,CATSSRFSVSEQYF,TGTGCCACCAGCTCCAGATTTAGCGTATCCGAGCAGTACTTC
TRBV2,NA,TRBJ2-1,NA,CASSETLSREPYNEQFF,TGTGCCAGCAGTGAAACCTTAAGCAGGGAACCTTACAATGAGCAGTTCTTC
TRBV6-1,NA,TRBJ2-7,TRBD1,CASSPRDSTYEQYF,TGTGCCAGCAGTCCCCGGGACAGTACCTACGAGCAGTACTTC
TRBV24-1,few,TRBJ2-3,NA,CATSDATGDTQYF,TGTGCCACCAGTGATGCGACTGGAGATACGCAGTATTTT
TRBV4-2,once,TRBJ2-2,NA,CASGYGGETGELFF,TGTGCCAGCGGGTATGGGGGAGAGACCGGGGAGCTGTTTTTT
TRBV19,NA,TRBJ2-3,NA,CASSIGLTDTQYF,TGTGCCAGTAGTATAGGCCTGACAGATACGCAGTATTTT
TRBV5-1,NA,TRBJ2-5,TRBD2,CASSFGLASGGPQETQYF,TGCGCCAGCAGCTTTGGATTAGCTAGCGGGGGACCCCAAGAGACCCAGTACTTC
TRBV20-1,NA,TRBJ2-7,NA,CSARDHLGHPYEQYF,TGCAGTGCTAGAGATCATCTGGGACACCCCTACGAGCAGTACTTC
TRBV27,once,TRBJ2-3,NA,CASSLWTDTDTQYF,TGTGCCAGCAGTTTATGGACAGACACAGATACGCAGTATTTT
TRBV28,NA,TRBJ2-1,NA,CASSPLSGRPLYNEQFF,TGTGCCAGCAGCCCCTTAAGTGGGAGGCCCCTCTACAATGAGCAGTTCTTC
TRBV2,once,TRBJ2-3,NA,CASSVALDNTDTQYF,TGTGCCAGCAGTGTGGCTCTCGACAACACAGATACGCAGTATTTT
TRBV12-3/TRBV12-4,few,TRBJ2-1,NA,CASSSGFYNEQFF,TGTGCCAGCAGTTCGGGGTTCTACAATGAGCAGTTCTTC
TRBV5-4,NA,TRBJ2-1,NA,CASSLVTYNEQFF,TGTGCCAGCAGCTTGGTGACTTACAATGAGCAGTTCTTC
TRBV9,NA,TRBJ2-7,TRBD2,CASSPELAGEKQYF,TGTGCCAGCAGCCCAGAGCTAGCGGGAGAGAAGCAGTACTTC
TRBV7-2,NA,TRBJ2-1,TRBD2,CASSPSGGWDNEQFF,TGTGCCAGCAGCCCGAGCGGGGGATGGGACAATGAGCAGTTCTTC
TRBV15,NA,TRBJ2-1,NA,CATSRSPRQAKLYNEQFF,TGTGCCACCAGCAGATCCCCGAGACAGGCGAAACTCTACAATGAGCAGTTCTTC
TRBV7-3,NA,TRBJ2-1,TRBD1,CASSLGQGNEQFF,TGTGCCAGCAGCTTGGGACAGGGCAATGAGCAGTTCTTC
TRBV7-2,NA,TRBJ2-1,NA,CASSPISYNEQFF,TGTGCCAGCAGCCCCATCTCCTACAATGAGCAGTTCTTC
TRBV28,NA,TRBJ2-7,TRBD1,CASSFRGLRAYEQYF,TGTGCCAGCAGTTTCAGGGGGCTGAGGGCCTACGAGCAGTACTTC
TRBV12-3/TRBV12-4,NA,TRBJ2-2,TRBD2,CASRPLRRGTAASLAANTGELFF,TGTGCCAGCAGGCCGCTGCGCCGAGGGACGGCGGCTTCCCTAGCGGCCAACACCGGGGAGCTGTTTTTT
TRBV7-6,NA,TRBJ2-3,NA,CASSRGTDTQYF,TGTGCCAGCAGCCGGGGCACAGATACGCAGTATTTT
TRBV4-3,once,TRBJ2-7,NA,CASSQDSSGGNRYEQYF,TGCGCCAGCAGCCAAGATTCCTCAGGGGGGAATAGGTACGAGCAGTACTTC
TRBV2,NA,TRBJ2-7,TRBD2,CASSESSGIEQYF,TGTGCCAGCAGTGAATCCAGCGGGATTGAGCAGTACTTC
TRBV7-9,NA,TRBJ1-2,NA,CASSQGGVGYTF,TGTGCCAGCAGCCAAGGCGGTGTCGGCTACACCTTC
TRBV14,NA,TRBJ1-2,NA,CASSQFDSGYGYTF,TGTGCCAGCAGCCAATTCGACTCGGGCTATGGCTACACCTTC
TRBV27,NA,TRBJ2-2,NA,CASTSLGHLTTGELFF,TGTGCCAGCACCTCTTTGGGACATCTCACCACCGGGGAGCTGTTTTTT
TRBV20-1,NA,TRBJ1-5,TRBD1,CSARDLTGGGNQPQHF,TGCAGTGCTAGAGACCTGACAGGGGGCGGCAATCAGCCCCAGCATTTT
TRBV5-6,NA,TRBJ1-5,TRBD1,CASSSDRGPYQPQHF,TGTGCCAGCAGCAGCGACAGGGGACCTTATCAGCCCCAGCATTTT
TRBV9,NA,TRBJ2-2,NA,CASTLSGTGELFF,TGTGCCAGCACCCTAAGCGGGACCGGGGAGCTGTTTTTT
TRBV4-3,NA,TRBJ2-1,TRBD2,CASSQDHLAGGGNNEQFF,TGCGCCAGCAGCCAAGATCATCTAGCGGGAGGCGGAAACAATGAGCAGTTCTTC
TRBV6-5,NA,TRBJ2-1,TRBD2,CASSYAGGPAEQFF,TGTGCCAGCAGTTACGCGGGAGGGCCTGCTGAGCAGTTCTTC
TRBV6-2/TRBV6-3,NA,TRBJ2-3,NA,CASSYGVRGSDTQYF,TGTGCCAGCAGTTATGGTGTTCGGGGCTCAGATACGCAGTATTTT
TRBV5-5,NA,TRBJ2-7,TRBD2,CASSLGLAGIKYEQYF,TGTGCCAGCAGCTTGGGACTAGCGGGAATCAAATACGAGCAGTACTTC
TRBV4-2,once,TRBJ2-3,TRBD1,CASSQALRTGLSTDTQYF,TGTGCCAGCAGCCAAGCCTTACGGACAGGGCTAAGCACAGATACGCAGTATTTT
TRBV18,NA,TRBJ2-1,TRBD2,CASSPGSGGIDNEQFF,TGTGCCAGCTCACCCGGTAGCGGGGGGATCGACAATGAGCAGTTCTTC
TRBV4-2,NA,TRBJ2-2,TRBD2,CASSQGLALHTGELFF,TGTGCCAGCAGCCAAGGACTAGCTTTGCACACCGGGGAGCTGTTTTTT
TRBV7-8,NA,TRBJ2-1,TRBD2,CASSSGLAAYNEQFF,TGTGCCAGCAGCTCGGGACTAGCGGCCTACAATGAGCAGTTCTTC
TRBV30,NA,TRBJ1-4,NA,CAWSGVGSGLGEKLFF,TGTGCCTGGAGTGGGGTCGGTTCGGGGCTGGGGGAAAAACTGTTTTTT
TRBV20-1,once,TRBJ2-2,NA,CSARVGGRNTGELFF,TGCAGTGCTAGGGTCGGGGGGCGGAACACCGGGGAGCTGTTTTTT
TRBV24-1,NA,TRBJ2-1,NA,CATSYTGIGVQFF,TGTGCCACCAGCTACACAGGTATCGGCGTTCAGTTCTTC
TRBV6-1,few,TRBJ1-1,NA,CATKRGVNTEAFF,TGTGCCACCAAGAGAGGGGTCAACACTGAAGCTTTCTTT
TRBV28,NA,TRBJ2-3,NA,CASSFRAGRDTDTQYF,TGTGCCAGCAGCTTTAGGGCCGGGAGAGACACAGATACGCAGTATTTT